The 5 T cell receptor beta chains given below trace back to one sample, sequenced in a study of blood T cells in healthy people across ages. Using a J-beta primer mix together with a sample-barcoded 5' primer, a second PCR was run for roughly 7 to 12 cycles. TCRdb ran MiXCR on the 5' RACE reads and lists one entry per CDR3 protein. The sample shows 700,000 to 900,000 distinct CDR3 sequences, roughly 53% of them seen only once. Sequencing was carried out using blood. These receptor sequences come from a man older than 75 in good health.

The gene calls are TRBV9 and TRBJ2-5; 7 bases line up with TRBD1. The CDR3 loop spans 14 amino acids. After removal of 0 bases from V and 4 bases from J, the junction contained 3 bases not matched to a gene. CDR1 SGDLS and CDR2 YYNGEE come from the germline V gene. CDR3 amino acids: CASSVGRGRETQYF. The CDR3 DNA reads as TGTGCCAGCAGCGTAGGAAGGGGGCGAGAGACCCAGTACTTC.

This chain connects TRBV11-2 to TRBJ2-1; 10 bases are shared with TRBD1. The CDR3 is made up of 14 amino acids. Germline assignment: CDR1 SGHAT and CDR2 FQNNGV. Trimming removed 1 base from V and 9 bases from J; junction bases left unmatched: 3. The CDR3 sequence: CASSLGQGAREQFF. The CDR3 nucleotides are TGTGCCAGCAGCTTAGGACAGGGGGCGCGTGAGCAGTTCTTC.

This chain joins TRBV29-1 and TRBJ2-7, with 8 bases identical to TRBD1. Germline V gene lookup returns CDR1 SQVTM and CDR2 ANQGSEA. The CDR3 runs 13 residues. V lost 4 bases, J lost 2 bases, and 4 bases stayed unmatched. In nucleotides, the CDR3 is TGCAGCGTTGGGACAGGGCTCCCCTACGAGCAGTACTTC. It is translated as CSVGTGLPYEQYF.

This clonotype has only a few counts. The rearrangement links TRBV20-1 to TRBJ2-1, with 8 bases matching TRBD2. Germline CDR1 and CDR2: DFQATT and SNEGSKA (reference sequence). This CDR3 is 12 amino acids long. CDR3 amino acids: CSGGPSGNEQFF. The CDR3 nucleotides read TGCAGCGGGGGGCCTAGCGGGAATGAGCAGTTCTTC.

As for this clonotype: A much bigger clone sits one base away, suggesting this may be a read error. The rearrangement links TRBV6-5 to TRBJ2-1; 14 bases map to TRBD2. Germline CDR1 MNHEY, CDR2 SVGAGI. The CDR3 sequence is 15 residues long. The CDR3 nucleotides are TGTGCCGGCAGTTCTGGGACTAGCGGGAGCAATGAGCAGTTCTTC. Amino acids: CAGSSGTSGSNEQFF.